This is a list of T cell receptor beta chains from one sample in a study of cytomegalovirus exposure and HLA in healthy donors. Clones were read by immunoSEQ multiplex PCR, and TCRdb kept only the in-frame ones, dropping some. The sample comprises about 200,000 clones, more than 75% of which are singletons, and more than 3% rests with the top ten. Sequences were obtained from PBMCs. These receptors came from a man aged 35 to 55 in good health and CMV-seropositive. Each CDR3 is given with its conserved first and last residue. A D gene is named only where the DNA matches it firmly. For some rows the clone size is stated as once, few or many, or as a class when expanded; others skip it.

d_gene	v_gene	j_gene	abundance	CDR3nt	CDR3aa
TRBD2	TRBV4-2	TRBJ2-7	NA	TGTGCCAGCAGCCAGCATCTAGCGGGAGGTTCCTACGAGCAGTACTTC	CASSQHLAGGSYEQYF
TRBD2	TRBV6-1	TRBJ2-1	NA	TGTGCCAGCACGGGGGGCTCCTACAATGAGCAGTTCTTC	CASTGGSYNEQFF
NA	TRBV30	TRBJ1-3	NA	TGTGCCTGGAGTACAGAAACTGGAAACACCATATATTTT	CAWSTETGNTIYF
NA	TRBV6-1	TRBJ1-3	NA	TGTGCCAGCAGACAGGGCCTCTCTGGAAACACCATATATTTT	CASRQGLSGNTIYF
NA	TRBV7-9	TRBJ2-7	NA	TGTGCCAGCAGCTTACAGACCTACGAGCAGTACTTC	CASSLQTYEQYF
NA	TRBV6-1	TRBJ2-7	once	TGTGCCAGCAGTGAAGCTAGCCACGAGCAGTACTTC	CASSEASHEQYF
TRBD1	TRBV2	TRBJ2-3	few	TGTGCCAGCAGCCATCAATCCGGGACAGGGTTAGATACGCAGTATTTT	CASSHQSGTGLDTQYF
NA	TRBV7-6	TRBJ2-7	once	TGTGCCAGCAGCCTCGAGCCTGGAGGAGAGCAGTACTTC	CASSLEPGGEQYF
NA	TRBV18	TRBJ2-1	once	TGTGCCAGCTCAGGTTTTGGAGCGGTATCCTACAATGAGCAGTTCTTC	CASSGFGAVSYNEQFF
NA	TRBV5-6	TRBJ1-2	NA	TGTGCCAGCAAGACAACTAACTATGGCTACACCTTC	CASKTTNYGYTF
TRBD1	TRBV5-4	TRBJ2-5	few	TGTGCCAGCAGCCCACGGGGACAGGGGGAGACCCAGTACTTC	CASSPRGQGETQYF
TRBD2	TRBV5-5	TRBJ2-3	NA	TGTGCCAGCAGCCTGGGACTAGCGGGGAGCACAGATACGCAGTATTTT	CASSLGLAGSTDTQYF
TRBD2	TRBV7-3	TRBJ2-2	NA	TGTGCCAGCAGCTCCCCTTACCCTAGCGGGGGGGCGACCGGGGAGCTGTTTTTT	CASSSPYPSGGATGELFF
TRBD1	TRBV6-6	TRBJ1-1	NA	TGTGCCAGCAGTTCCGACGACAGGGGGCGCGGGACTTTCTTT	CASSSDDRGRGTFF
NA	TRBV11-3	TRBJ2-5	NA	TGTGCCAGCAGCTTAGGTAGCGCCAACCTAGGGGAGACCCAGTACTTC	CASSLGSANLGETQYF
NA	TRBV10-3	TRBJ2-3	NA	TGTGCCATCAGCGTACAGGAGGGGGATACGCAGTATTTT	CAISVQEGDTQYF
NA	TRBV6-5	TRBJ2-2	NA	TGTGCCAGCAGTTACAGCGGACAGATTGCCGGGGAGCTGTTTTTT	CASSYSGQIAGELFF
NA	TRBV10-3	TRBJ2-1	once	TGTGCCATCAGCGTCCAGGGGTCGGGGAGCGGGATCTACAATGAGCAGTTCTTC	CAISVQGSGSGIYNEQFF
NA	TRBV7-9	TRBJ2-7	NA	TGTGCCAGCAGCTTAGTGAGGGACGAGCAGTACTTC	CASSLVRDEQYF
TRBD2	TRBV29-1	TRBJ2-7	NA	TGCAGCGTTGAAATGTGGACTAGCGGGAGTTACGAGCAGTACTTC	CSVEMWTSGSYEQYF
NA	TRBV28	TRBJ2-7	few	TGTGCCAGCAGTCCCCCCTATTACGAGCAGTACTTC	CASSPPYYEQYF
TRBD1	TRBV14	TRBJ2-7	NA	TGTGCCAGCAGCCCCCGGGACAGGGGCGATAGCGAGCAGTACTTC	CASSPRDRGDSEQYF
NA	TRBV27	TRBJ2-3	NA	TGTGCCAGCCGATCGATTAGCACGGATACGCAGTATTTT	CASRSISTDTQYF
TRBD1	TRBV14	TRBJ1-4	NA	TGTGCCAGCAGCCGTACACCGGGACAGAGGAATGAAAAACTGTTTTTT	CASSRTPGQRNEKLFF
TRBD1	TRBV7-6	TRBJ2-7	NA	TGTGCCAGCAGCCCCTGGGACAGAGCCTACGAGCAGTACTTC	CASSPWDRAYEQYF
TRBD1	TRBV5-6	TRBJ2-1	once	TGTGCCAGCAGCAGACGGGACAGGGGGAATGAGCAGTTCTTC	CASSRRDRGNEQFF
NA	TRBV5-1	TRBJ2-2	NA	TGCGCCAGCAGCTTGGCAAGCTTCTCTTCCACCGGGGAGCTGTTTTTT	CASSLASFSSTGELFF
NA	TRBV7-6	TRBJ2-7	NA	TGTGCCAGCAGCTTAGCGCCACAGACCTACGAGCAGTACTTC	CASSLAPQTYEQYF
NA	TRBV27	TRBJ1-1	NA	TGTGCCAGCAGTTCTCAGGGGTGGAACACTGAAGCTTTCTTT	CASSSQGWNTEAFF
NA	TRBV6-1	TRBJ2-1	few	TGTGCCAGCAGCGACAGCTCCTACAATGAGCAGTTCTTC	CASSDSSYNEQFF
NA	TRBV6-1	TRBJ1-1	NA	TGTGCCACCCGCAGATTGGTCAGCGTCACTGAAGCTTTCTTT	CATRRLVSVTEAFF
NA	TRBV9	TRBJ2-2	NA	TGTGCCAGCAGCGTAGTATCTCAGGAGAACACCGGGGAGCTGTTTTTT	CASSVVSQENTGELFF
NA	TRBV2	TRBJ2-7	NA	TGTGCCAGCAAGACGGCTCCGCAGAGGAGCGAGCAGTACTTC	CASKTAPQRSEQYF
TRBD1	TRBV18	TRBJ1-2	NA	TGTGCCAGCTCAATACAACAGGGGGCAGGCAACTATGGCTACACCTTC	CASSIQQGAGNYGYTF
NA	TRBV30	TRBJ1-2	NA	TGTGCCTGGAGTGTACCCAGTACAGGCTACACCTTC	CAWSVPSTGYTF
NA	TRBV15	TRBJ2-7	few	TGTGCCACCAGCATGAGGAACGAGCAGTACTTC	CATSMRNEQYF
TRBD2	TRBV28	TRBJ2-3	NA	TGTGCCAGCAGCGGTAGCGGGAGCACAGATACGCAGTATTTT	CASSGSGSTDTQYF
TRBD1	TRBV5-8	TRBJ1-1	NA	TGTGCCAGCAGCATGACAGGGGACACTGAAGCTTTCTTT	CASSMTGDTEAFF
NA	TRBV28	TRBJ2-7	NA	TGTGCCAGCAGCATAACAGGGTCCAGCTCCTACGAGCAGTACTTC	CASSITGSSSYEQYF
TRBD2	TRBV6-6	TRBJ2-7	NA	TGTGCCAGCAGTGCAGCGGGAATCTCCTACGAGCAGTACTTC	CASSAAGISYEQYF
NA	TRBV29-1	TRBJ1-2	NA	TGCAGCGTTCTCTCGGGACCCTGGCAGCCAGGGGACTATGGCTACACCTTC	CSVLSGPWQPGDYGYTF
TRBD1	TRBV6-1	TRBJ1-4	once	TGTGCCAGCAGTATACAAGGACAGGGTAGGGAAAAACTGTTTTTT	CASSIQGQGREKLFF
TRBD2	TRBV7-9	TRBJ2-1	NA	TGTGCCAGCAGCATCCCCGGGGGGGTAGGATCCTACAATGAGCAGTTCTTC	CASSIPGGVGSYNEQFF
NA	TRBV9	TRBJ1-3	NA	TGTGCCAGCAGCGTAGATCCACAGTCGACCGAGGGAAACACCATATATTTT	CASSVDPQSTEGNTIYF